The source of this TCR beta chain is a study of T-cell memory formation after mild COVID-19. Background on the study: Largely donor-specific TCR clusters were found.

TCRdb reanalysed the 5' RACE reads using MiXCR and keeps one entry per CDR3 protein. This table holds roughly 220,000 distinct CDR3 sequences, around 8.8% found once. The CDR3 runs 15 residues. Trimming shortened V by 7 bases and J by 7 bases, and 22 bases separated the two germline ends. This clonotype has a count of ten or more. The source material was PBMCs or a T cell subset sorted from them (not recorded which). The clonotype was recovered from a man in his late teens or twenties who had mild COVID-19 (a few samples of this study predate the infection). Cell type and time point are not known. V usage is TRBV12-3 or TRBV12-4 and J usage is TRBJ1-2, with unresolved D. The CDR3 loop is CASKNWTGSYGGYTF. The CDR3 DNA sequence: TGTGCCAGCAAAAACTGGACGGGGTCCTATGGTGGCTACACCTTC.